This T cell receptor (beta chain) stems from a study of graft-versus-host responses after intestinal transplantation (dated by TCRdb to 2020 to 2022). Context from the whole study: The transplants that recipients received were multivisceral, liver-intestinal, or isolated intestinal. Every recipient was given anti-thymocyte globulin induction, then maintenance tacrolimus and steroids for around three years. Graft-versus-host and host-versus-graft alloreactive T cell clones were tracked in the graft, circulation and bone marrow after intestinal transplantation using bulk TCR-beta CDR3 sequencing. Alloreactive clones were identified by sequencing pre-transplant mixed lymphocyte reaction products and comparing these products with unstimulated pre-transplant donor and recipient T cells. Of the roughly 25 intestinal transplant recipients enrolled in the cohort, one of whom was a retransplant, a few patients without pretransplant specimens were excluded. Donor T cell macrochimerism was defined as a peak of at least 4% donor T cells among recipient peripheral blood mononuclear cells. Rather than being sequenced by the commercial service, samples from three later patients were sequenced in-house on an Illumina MiSeq and processed with MiXCR.

Paper-wide results and their limitations: GvH clones were detected in recipient bone marrow, and some of these GvH clones were observed earlier in ileal mucosa or blood, consistent with an intestinal mucosal origin. The conclusions were limited by the relatively low number and heterogeneity of the intestinal transplant patients. Peak levels of circulating GvH clones were associated with declines in HvG clones early after transplant. Patients with donor T cell macrochimerism had high GvH to HvG T cell clonal ratios in their allografts.

With respect to this clone: The antigen it recognizes is unknown. Qualities for individual bases were not recorded, and no much larger clone is one base off.

Preparation of the library involved the immunoSEQ multiplex PCR assay. For most patients, genomic DNA was subjected to high-throughput TCR-beta CDR3 sequencing by Adaptive Biotechnologies. The paper's data handling went like this. Adaptive's ImmunoSEQ software supplied the TCR sequencing data for 18 patients, while MiXCR and VDJtools were used to process a few other patients. CDR3 nucleotide sequences shared between donor and recipient were removed because the origin of such sequences could not be assigned. To count as alloreactive, a clone needed at least 2-fold expansion over unstimulated cells and a minimum CFSE-low frequency of 0.002% (template counts) or 0.001% (read counts). A clone was considered mappable if detected in the sequenced pre-transplant spleen, lymph node, or MLR CFSE-low populations of the donor or recipient. The cumulative frequency of alloreactive clones was calculated as a percentage of all sequences, weighted by copy number. The clones in this table, taken by TCRdb from immuneACCESS, are in-frame only. Not every clone is retained; where verified, under half of the shortfall comes from an unresolved V gene, and the cause of the rest is unknown. Clonal size and the V and J genes are those of that table, whereas D and trimming came from the DNA. Within this sample are roughly 40,000 clones, with roughly 90% of them counted one time only. The biggest ten clones account for roughly 6.6% of the sample.

In the first month after transplant, blood samples were collected up to 4 times, and after that at least monthly when available. V is clipped by 6 bases and J by 4 bases, and the sequence between their germline boundaries is 12 bases long. The CDR3, cysteine through phenylalanine, is 14 amino acids long. CDR3 DNA only is kept here, 42 bases in frame from base 1. CDR1 MNHEY and CDR2 SMNVEV were looked up in the germline V gene (reference sequence). The sequence was obtained from a human patient who received an intestinal transplant, so some T cells may come from the graft donor. The rearrangement combines TRBV27 with TRBJ1-4; TRBD1 is a possible D gene, resting on 6 matching bases. The material was PBMCs, obtained around 280 days after transplant. The CDR3 protein is CASRTGLGNEKLFF. At the DNA level, the sequence is TGTGCCAGCAGAACAGGGTTGGGTAATGAAAAACTGTTTTTT.